Each of the 4 T cell receptor beta chains below was sequenced from the same sample in a study of response to subunit inactivated influenza vaccine. TCRdb analysed the RT-PCR reads with MiXCR anew, one entry per CDR3 protein. The table records 500,000 to 550,000 distinct CDR3 sequences, more than 7% of them present only once. The sequencing used PBMCs from blood, collected roughly 24 months after vaccination. The receptors shown here come from a man aged 50-75 years who received an inactivated influenza vaccine.

The chain carries TRBV20-1 and TRBJ2-5; 11 nucleotides agree with TRBD2. CDR1 and CDR2 (germline): DFQATT, SNEGSKA (reference sequence). The CDR3 is 15 amino acids. The V gene end was trimmed by 6 bases and the J gene end by 3 bases; junction bases not matched to a gene: 9. In DNA form, the CDR3 reads TGCAGTGCCCAGAGCGGGACTAGCGGCGAAGAGACCCAGTACTTC. Translation: CSAQSGTSGEETQYF.

The V gene is TRBV2, the J gene TRBJ2-7; either TRBD1 or TRBD2 may fit D (5 bases each). Per the germline V gene, CDR1 is SNHLY and CDR2 is FYNNEI. The CDR3 runs to 16 residues. With 6 bases removed from V and 4 bases from J, the gap between germline ends came to 22 bases. DNA of the CDR3: TGTGCCAGCAGCTCCACGAGGGGCAGGGTCAAGTACGAGCAGTACTTC. It specifies CASSSTRGRVKYEQYF.

This clonotype was seen only a few times. The chain has TRBV21-1 and TRBJ2-1; TRBD1, the table's D call, was not compared with the DNA. TRBV21-1 is termed a pseudogene. The CDR3 spans 15 residues. The DNA of the CDR3 is TGTGCCATCCTTCCCCCGGGACAGGCCTACAATGAGCAGTTCTTC. Its translation is CAILPPGQAYNEQFF.

The chain couples TRBV5-6 to TRBJ2-2; D ambiguous. This CDR3 is built from 16 residues. Germline V gives CDR1 SGHDT, CDR2 YYEEEE. V shed 1 base and J shed 3 bases, with 13 bases lying between them. CDR3 in amino acids: CASSLSISSYTGELFF. The DNA of the CDR3 is TGTGCCAGCAGCTTGTCCATCTCCTCCTACACCGGGGAGCTGTTTTTT.